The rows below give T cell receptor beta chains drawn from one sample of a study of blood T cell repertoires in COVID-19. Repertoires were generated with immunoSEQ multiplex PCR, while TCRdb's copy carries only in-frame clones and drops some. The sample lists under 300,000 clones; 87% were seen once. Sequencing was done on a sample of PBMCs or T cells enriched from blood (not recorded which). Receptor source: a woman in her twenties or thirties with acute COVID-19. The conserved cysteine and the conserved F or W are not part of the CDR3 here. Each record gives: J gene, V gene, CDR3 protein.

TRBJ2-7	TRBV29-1	SVALAAYEQY
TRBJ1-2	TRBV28	ASSYNRVYGYT
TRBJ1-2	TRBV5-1	ASILSPGQLNYGYT
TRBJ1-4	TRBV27	ASSLTSLQGVDEKLF
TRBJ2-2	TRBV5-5	ASSLQGPNTGELF
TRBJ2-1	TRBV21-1	ASTKAYSMIYNEQF
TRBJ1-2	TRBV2	ASSASGQGAVDYGYT
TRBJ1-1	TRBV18	ASSKDILTAEAF
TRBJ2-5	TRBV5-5	ASSTNPEARQDPQETQY
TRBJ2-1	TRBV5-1	ASSLESGGLDEQF
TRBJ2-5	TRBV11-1	ASSSQQGFGETQY
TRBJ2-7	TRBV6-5	ASRGTGFDEQY
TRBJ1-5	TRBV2	ASSAGQGGQPQH
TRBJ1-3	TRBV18	ASSPTSGVSGNTIY
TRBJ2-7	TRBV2	ASKTTGGREQY
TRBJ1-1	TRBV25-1	ASSERQGRRGRLGRAF
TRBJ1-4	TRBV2	ASRRQAPATNEKLF
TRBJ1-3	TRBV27	ASSRTAASVRGNTIY
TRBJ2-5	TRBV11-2	ASSPPAGGQY